This T cell receptor (beta chain) was obtained from a study of cytomegalovirus exposure and HLA in healthy donors. This CDR3 is 17 amino acids long. V lost 3 bases and J lost 2; bases outside the gene matches: 8. Per germline, CDR1 LNHDA and CDR2 SQIVND (reference sequence). As regards this clone: Its antigen remains unknown.

Findings and caveats of the study: Specificity for CMV antigens was confirmed in vitro for a few of the CMV-associated chains.

This PCR relied on a set of 60 Vbeta primers and 13 Jbeta primers. As processed by the authors: Unique TCR beta chains totaled 65 million to 95 million in a later count, with about 11 million of them shared. Assay used: immunoSEQ multiplex PCR; TCRdb lists only in-frame clones, some missing. The V and J calls and clone size were taken over from that table, and D and trimming were inferred from the DNA. This table holds about 130,000 clones, around 77% found once. This clonotype was obtained from a middle-aged man in good health and CMV-seronegative. V is TRBV19 and J is TRBJ1-5, with 9 bases lining up with TRBD1. Sequenced sample: PBMCs. For the CDR3, the DNA is TGTGCCAGTAGTATGGGACAGGGAAGGGGGGGCAATCAGCCCCAGCATTTT. Translating it yields CASSMGQGRGGNQPQHF. The full variable domain, rest sourced from reference TRBV19 and TRBJ1-5, is DGGITQSPKYLFRKEGQNVTLSCEQNLNHDAMYWYRQDPGQGLRLIYYSQIVNDFQKGDIAEGYSVSREKKESFPLTVTSAQKNPTAFYLCASSMGQGRGGNQPQHFGDGTRLSIL.